This TCR beta chain was captured by sequencing in a study of vaccination and CD4 T cells after COVID-19. Turning to the study itself: Convalescent study patients returned SARS-CoV-2 positive nasal swab PCR results, with roughly nine mild cases and one severe. The stimulus for the cells was overlapping spike peptides derived from SARS-CoV-2, HCoV-NL63, HCoV-OC43 and HCoV-229E.

The Oncomine TCR Beta short-read assay was applied to DNA of cultured CD4+ T cells. TCRdb fed the PCR reads into MiXCR, producing one record per CDR3 protein. The table lists tens of thousands of distinct CDR3 sequences, around a third of them singletons. This clonotype showed up just a few times. What it recognizes is unknown. The time point denotes: late sampling 161 to 241 days after vaccination in a few convalescent patients. As for treatment: roughly 11-day PBMC culture with coronavirus spike peptide pools or control peptides (ViraFEST assay). Before Alpha, Beta and Delta appeared in the US, convalescents tested positive (March–late 2020). Specimen: CD4+ T cells from blood, cultured in vitro, collected about 7 months after SARS-CoV-2 vaccination. The clonotype comes from a human donor who had recovered from COVID-19.

Written as DNA, the CDR3 is TGTGCCAGCAGCTTAGCCACCATGGTCGAGCAGTACTTC. As protein: CASSLATMVEQYF. The rearrangement links TRBV7-2 to TRBJ2-7; D is uncertain. CDR1 and CDR2 from the germline V gene are SGHTA and FQGNSA. The CDR3 totals 13 residues. V lost 0 bases and J 6 bases, leaving 9 bases between the germline ends.